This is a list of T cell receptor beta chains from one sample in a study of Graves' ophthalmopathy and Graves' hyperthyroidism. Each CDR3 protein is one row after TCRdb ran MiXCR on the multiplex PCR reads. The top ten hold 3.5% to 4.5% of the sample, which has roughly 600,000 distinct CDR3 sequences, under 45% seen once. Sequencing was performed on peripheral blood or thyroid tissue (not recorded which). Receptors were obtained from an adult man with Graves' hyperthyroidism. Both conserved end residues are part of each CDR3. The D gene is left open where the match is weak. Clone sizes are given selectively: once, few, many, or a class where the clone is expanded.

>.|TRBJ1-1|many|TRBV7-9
CASSLARTKLEAFF
TGTGCCAGCAGCTTAGCTAGAACGAAATTAGAAGCTTTCTTT
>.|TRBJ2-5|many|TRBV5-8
CASSLTPETQYF
TGTGCCAGCAGCTTAACACCAGAGACCCAGTACTTC
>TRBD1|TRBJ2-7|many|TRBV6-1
CASSADRGYEQYF
TGTGCCAGCAGTGCGGACAGGGGATACGAGCAGTACTTC
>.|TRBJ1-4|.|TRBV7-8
CASGKPGRGVNEKLFF
TGTGCCAGCGGCAAGCCCGGCCGGGGGGTTAATGAAAAACTGTTTTTT
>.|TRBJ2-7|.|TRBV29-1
CSLVEGAYEQYF
TGCAGCTTAGTCGAGGGCGCCTACGAGCAGTACTTC
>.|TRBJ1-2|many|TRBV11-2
CASSLNQGSNGYTF
TGTGCCAGCAGCTTAAACCAGGGGAGCAATGGCTACACCTTC
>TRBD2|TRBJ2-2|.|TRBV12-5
CASGLVTSGELFF
TGTGCTAGTGGTTTGGTAACTAGCGGAGAGCTGTTTTTT
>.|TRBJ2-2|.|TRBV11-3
CASSLVEADPTGELFF
TGTGCCAGCAGCTTAGTGGAAGCGGACCCCACCGGGGAGCTGTTTTTT
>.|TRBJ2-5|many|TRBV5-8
CASSLSNREETQYF
TGTGCCAGCAGCTTGTCAAACAGAGAAGAGACCCAGTACTTC
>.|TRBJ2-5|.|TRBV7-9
CASSVTGSDGGETQYF
TGTGCCAGCAGCGTTACAGGGTCGGATGGCGGGGAGACCCAGTACTTC
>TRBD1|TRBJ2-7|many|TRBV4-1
CASSQGGTVTYEQYF
TGCGCCAGCAGCCAAGGTGGGACAGTAACCTACGAGCAGTACTTC
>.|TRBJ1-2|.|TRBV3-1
CASSQDLGNYTF
TGTGCCAGCAGCCAAGATCTAGGGAACTACACCTTC
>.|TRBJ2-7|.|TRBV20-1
CSASGTVEQYF
TGCAGTGCTAGTGGGACCGTCGAGCAGTACTTC
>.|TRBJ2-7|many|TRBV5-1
CASSLVTQDPYEQYF
TGCGCCAGCAGCTTGGTAACCCAGGACCCCTACGAGCAGTACTTC
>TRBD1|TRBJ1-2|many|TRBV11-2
CASSLGTGEISF
TGTGCCAGCAGCTTAGGGACAGGGGAAATCTCCTTC
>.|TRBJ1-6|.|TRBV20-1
CSARVAGGTKYNSPLHF
TGCAGTGCTAGAGTTGCGGGAGGGACCAAATATAATTCACCCCTCCACTTT
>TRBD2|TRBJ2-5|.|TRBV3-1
CASSSGGRIWRETQYF
TGTGCCAGCAGCTCGGGGGGGAGGATTTGGAGAGAGACCCAGTACTTC
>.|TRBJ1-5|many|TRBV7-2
CASSLVGGRQAGNQPQHF
TGTGCCAGCAGCTTAGTAGGGGGTCGTCAGGCTGGGAATCAGCCCCAGCATTTT
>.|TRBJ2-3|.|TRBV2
CATAGAKDTQYF
TGTGCCACTGCGGGGGCAAAAGATACGCAGTATTTT
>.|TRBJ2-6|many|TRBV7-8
CASSEGGGANVLTF
TGTGCCAGCAGCGAAGGGGGAGGGGCCAACGTCCTGACTTTC
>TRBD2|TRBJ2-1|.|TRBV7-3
CASSPTSGGPRPYNEQFF
TGTGCCAGCAGCCCGACTAGCGGGGGCCCGCGACCCTACAATGAGCAGTTCTTC
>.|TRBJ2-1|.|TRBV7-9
CASSLTGSSYNEQFF
TGTGCCAGCAGCTTGACCGGGAGCTCCTACAATGAGCAGTTCTTC
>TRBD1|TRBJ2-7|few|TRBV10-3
CAISEPRTGLSYEQYF
TGTGCCATCAGTGAGCCTAGGACAGGCCTCTCCTACGAGCAGTACTTC
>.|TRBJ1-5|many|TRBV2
CASSAGTYQPQHF
TGTGCCAGCAGCGCTGGGACTTATCAGCCCCAGCATTTT